Described below is a single TCR beta chain sequence and its context. The record originates from a study of blood T cell repertoires in COVID-19. Original analysis: Estimated nucleated cell counts came from reference gene primer amplification. The table came from immunoSEQ multiplex PCR; TCRdb's copy has only in-frame clones and leaves some out. V and J calls and clone size are as listed in that table; D and trimming were resolved from the DNA. The table includes 100,000 to 150,000 clones, about 89% detected once. The germline CDR1 and CDR2 sequences are SGHRS and YFSETQ. Between the trimmed V and J ends, which lost 2 bases and 4 bases, there was a span of 16 bases. This CDR3 has 16 amino acids.

This clonotype originated in a man over 45 with active or convalescent COVID-19. V and J are TRBV5-1 and TRBJ2-1; D might be TRBD1 (6 bases). The sample taken for sequencing was peripheral blood. CDR3 DNA sequence: TGCGCCAGCAGCTTTGGGGTCGGACAGCAATACAATGAGCAGTTCTTC. Its protein is CASSFGVGQQYNEQFF.